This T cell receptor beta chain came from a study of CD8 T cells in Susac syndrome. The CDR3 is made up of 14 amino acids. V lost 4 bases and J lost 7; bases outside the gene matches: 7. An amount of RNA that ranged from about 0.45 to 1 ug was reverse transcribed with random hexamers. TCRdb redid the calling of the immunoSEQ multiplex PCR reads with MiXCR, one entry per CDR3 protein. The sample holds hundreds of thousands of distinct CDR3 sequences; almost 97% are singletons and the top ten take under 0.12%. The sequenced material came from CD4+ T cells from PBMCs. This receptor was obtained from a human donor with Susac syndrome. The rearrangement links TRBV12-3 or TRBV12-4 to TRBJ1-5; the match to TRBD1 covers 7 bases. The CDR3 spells CASSSLFRGQPQHF. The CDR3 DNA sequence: TGTGCCAGCAGTTCCCTCTTCAGGGGGCAGCCCCAGCATTTT.